Below, 2 T cell receptor beta chains from the same sample are listed, as sequenced in a study of T cell clonotyping in hematopoietic cell transplantation. Noted time point: recipient sample about 28 days before transplant, after cytoreduction. Produced via immunoSEQ multiplex PCR; TCRdb's table is partial and in-frame only. This table has about 36,000 clones, 90% to 95% appearing once. Sequencing was performed on peripheral blood mononuclear cells, taken before stem cell transplant. The receptors were gathered from a man in his forties with chronic myeloid leukemia. Some clones in this sample may be carry-over from other donors' samples.

This clone was recorded only once. This chain links TRBV9 with TRBJ2-7; 9 nucleotides agree with TRBD1. Germline V gene lookup returns CDR1 SGDLS and CDR2 YYNGEE. This CDR3 is built from 15 residues. The V gene end was trimmed by 0 bases and the J gene end by 5 bases; junction bases not matched to a gene: 6. The CDR3, as DNA: TGTGCCAGCAGCGTAGGGGGGGACAGGGCCCACGAGCAGTACTTC. This encodes CASSVGGDRAHEQYF.

The V call is TRBV4-3, the J call TRBJ2-7; the D is unclear. The CDR3 loop spans 16 amino acids. V was trimmed by 0 bases and J by 0 bases, leaving 12 bases between them. The germline V gene encodes CDR1 LGHNA and CDR2 YSLEER. CDR3 bases: TGCGCCAGCAGCCAAGATCAAAGTGGGCACTCCTACGAGCAGTACTTC. Protein sequence: CASSQDQSGHSYEQYF.